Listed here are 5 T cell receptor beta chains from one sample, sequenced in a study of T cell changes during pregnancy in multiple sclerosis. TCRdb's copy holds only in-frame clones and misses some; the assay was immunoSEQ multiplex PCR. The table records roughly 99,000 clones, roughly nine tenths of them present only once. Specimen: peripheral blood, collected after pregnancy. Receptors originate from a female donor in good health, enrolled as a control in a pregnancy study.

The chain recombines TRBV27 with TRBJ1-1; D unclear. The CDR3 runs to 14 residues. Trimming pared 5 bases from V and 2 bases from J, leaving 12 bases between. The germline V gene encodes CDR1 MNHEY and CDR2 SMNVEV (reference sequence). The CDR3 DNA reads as TGTGCCAGCAGTCGAACAGCAAGAAACACTGAAGCTTTCTTT. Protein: CASSRTARNTEAFF.

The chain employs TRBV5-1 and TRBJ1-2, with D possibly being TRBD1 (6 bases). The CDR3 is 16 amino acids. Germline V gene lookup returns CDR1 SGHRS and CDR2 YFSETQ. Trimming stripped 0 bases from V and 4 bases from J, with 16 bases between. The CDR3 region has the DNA TGCGCCAGCAGCTTGGCCGAGGGGCGAGGGGGCTATGGCTACACCTTC. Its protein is CASSLAEGRGGYGYTF.

The CDR3 spells CASSITVSGGQTQYF. The CDR3 DNA reads as TGTGCCAGTAGTATAACGGTGTCGGGGGGACAGACCCAGTACTTC. The V gene is TRBV19, the J gene TRBJ2-5; 7 bases are a match to TRBD2. This CDR3 is built from 15 residues. V shed 2 bases, J shed 6 bases, and the junction held 9 bases outside the gene matches. In germline, CDR1 is LNHDA, CDR2 SQIVND (reference sequence).

DNA of the CDR3: TGTGCCAGCAGATTCGGGACTTCTGGAAACACCATATATTTT. Its protein product is CASRFGTSGNTIYF. The genes are TRBV7-2 and TRBJ1-3; the D gene is possibly TRBD1 (5 bases). V was cut by 6 bases and J by 1 base, with 10 bases left in between. Germline V gives CDR1 SGHTA, CDR2 FQGNSA. The CDR3 has 14 residues.

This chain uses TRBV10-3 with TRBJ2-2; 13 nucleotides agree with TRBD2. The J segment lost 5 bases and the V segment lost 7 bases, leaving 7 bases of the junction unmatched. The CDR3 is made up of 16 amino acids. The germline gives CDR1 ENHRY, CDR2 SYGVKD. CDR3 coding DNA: TGTGCCATCACTGGACTAGCGGGAGTCGGAACCGGGGAGCTGTTTTTT. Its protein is CAITGLAGVGTGELFF.